Presented here are 25 T cell receptor beta chains from one specimen sequenced in a study of cytomegalovirus exposure and HLA in healthy donors. Primers: 60 Vbeta forward and 13 Jbeta reverse. TCRdb's copy holds only in-frame clones and misses some; the assay was immunoSEQ multiplex PCR. In the table there are about 150,000 clones, roughly 80% of which are singletons. The source material was PBMCs. The receptors stem from a woman aged 40 to 55 in good health and CMV-seronegative.

This chain connects TRBV2 to TRBJ2-3; 8 nucleotides agree with TRBD1. The germline CDR1 and CDR2 sequences are SNHLY and FYNNEI. Germline trimming cut 6 bases from V and 0 bases from J; bases unmatched to any gene: 11. This CDR3 has 17 amino acids. CDR3 residues: CASSAGTGDRSTDTQYF. CDR3 DNA: TGTGCCAGCAGCGCCGGGACAGGTGATCGTAGCACAGATACGCAGTATTTT.

The V gene is TRBV21-1, the J gene TRBJ2-7; TRBD2 is the table's D call, not checked against the DNA. TRBV21-1 is a known pseudogene. This CDR3 contains 9 residues. CDR3 loop: CATGLVQYF. The CDR3 DNA follows: TGTGCCACCGGACTCGTGCAGTACTTC.

The chain carries TRBV4-2 and TRBJ2-1; 9 nucleotides agree with TRBD2. Per the germline V gene, CDR1 is LGHNA and CDR2 is YNFKEQ. With V trimmed by 1 base and J by 7 bases, 8 bases remained unmatched. The length of the CDR3 is 16 residues. The CDR3 spells CASSQGRSLAGNEQFF. In DNA form, the CDR3 reads TGTGCCAGCAGCCAAGGTCGGTCTCTAGCGGGGAATGAGCAGTTCTTC.

The chain has TRBV5-8 and TRBJ2-5; tentative D call: TRBD1 (5 bases). The CDR3 spans 15 residues. The germline CDR1 and CDR2 sequences are SGHTS and YDEGEE. V lost 4 bases to trimming and J lost 1 base, with 14 bases between them. CDR3 region: CASSQRAGSQETQYF. In DNA, the CDR3 is TGTGCCAGCAGCCAACGGGCAGGGTCCCAAGAGACCCAGTACTTC.

This clone was detected only a few times. The J gene is TRBJ1-2, the V gene TRBV28; D is unclear. The V gene's germline CDR1 is MDHEN and CDR2 SYDVKM. Trimming took off 8 bases at V and 8 bases at J, with 12 bases between the two ends. This CDR3 is 11 amino acids long. CDR3 sequence (DNA): TGTGCCAGCTTTAACCTAAAAGGCTACACCTTC. This translates into CASFNLKGYTF.

J is TRBJ2-2 and V is TRBV5-4, with D possibly matching TRBD2 (6 bases). Trimming took off 0 bases at V and 4 bases at J, with 19 bases between the two ends. Per the germline V gene, CDR1 is SGHNT and CDR2 is YYREEE (reference sequence). This CDR3 is built from 18 residues. The CDR3 here is CASSLVRGTARGTGELFF. The CDR3 nucleotides read TGTGCCAGCAGCTTGGTTCGGGGGACCGCCCGAGGCACCGGGGAGCTGTTTTTT. The whole variable domain, filled in from reference TRBV5-4 and TRBJ2-2, reads ETGVTQSPTHLIKTRGQQVTLRCSSQSGHNTVSWYQQALGQGPQFIFQYYREEENGRGNFPPRFSGLQFPNYSSELNVNALELDDSALYLCASSLVRGTARGTGELFFGEGSRLTVL.

This clone was seen just once. This same CDR3 is encoded by further DNA sequences in the sample. This rearrangement joins TRBV5-6 to TRBJ2-5; weak D call: TRBD2 (5 bases). Germline V gene lookup returns CDR1 SGHDT and CDR2 YYEEEE. V was trimmed by 1 base and J by 1 base, leaving 5 bases between them. This CDR3 has 13 amino acids. The CDR3 coding sequence is TGTGCCAGCAGCTTGCGGGGCCAAGAGACCCAGTACTTC. Translating it yields CASSLRGQETQYF.

V and J are TRBV11-3 and TRBJ2-7; TRBD2 matches 9 bases. Germline V lookup: CDR1 SGHNT, CDR2 YENEEA. The V and J ends lost 5 bases and 4 bases, in that order; junction bases with no gene match: 9. This CDR3 contains 15 residues. The DNA for the CDR3 is TGTGCCAGCAGCGCCCATCGACTAGCGGTATACGAGCAGTACTTC. This encodes CASSAHRLAVYEQYF.

There are a few counts of this clone. The CDR3 is CASSFMNSPLHF. For the CDR3, the DNA is TGTGCCAGCAGCTTCATGAATTCACCCCTCCACTTT. The chain carries TRBV7-9 and TRBJ1-6; D unresolved. Germline assignment: CDR1 SEHNR and CDR2 FQNEAQ (reference sequence). Trimming cost V 3 bases and J 7 bases, with 4 bases left between them. The CDR3 extends over 12 amino acids.

This clone is classed as large (0.1 to 1%). The chain employs TRBV6-1 and TRBJ1-4; 7 positions match TRBD1. Germline CDR1 and CDR2: MNHNS and SASEGT. V was pared by 1 base and J by 4 bases, with 3 bases of the junction left unmatched. The CDR3 spans 15 residues. In DNA form, the CDR3 reads TGTGCCAGCAGTGAAGGACAGGGTAGTAATGAAAAACTGTTTTTT. Amino acids: CASSEGQGSNEKLFF.

V gene TRBV27 combines with J gene TRBJ1-1; D is uncertain. CDR1 and CDR2 from the germline V gene are MNHEY and SMNVEV (reference sequence). Trimming shortened V by 5 bases and J by 3 bases, and 13 bases separated the two germline ends. The CDR3 length is 14 residues. The chain's CDR3 is CASSRGRGDTEAFF. For the CDR3, the DNA is TGTGCCAGCAGTCGAGGACGCGGGGACACTGAAGCTTTCTTT.

The V and J genes are TRBV5-4 and TRBJ1-3; D unclear. The V end lost 6 bases, the J end lost 0 bases, and 7 bases lay between the germline ends. CDR1 and CDR2 from the germline V gene are SGHNT and YYREEE (reference sequence). The CDR3 contains 13 residues. The DNA of the CDR3 is TGTGCCAGCAAAAGCTCCTCTGGAAACACCATATATTTT. This gives the protein CASKSSSGNTIYF.

The V call is TRBV4-2, the J call TRBJ1-5, with 8 bases that match TRBD1. The germline V gene encodes CDR1 LGHNA and CDR2 YNFKEQ. V was pared by 6 bases and J by 5 bases, with 9 bases of the junction left unmatched. CDR3 length: 15 residues. The CDR3 nucleotides are TGTGCCAGCAGTATAAACAGGGGGAGGCATCAGCCCCAGCATTTT. Protein sequence: CASSINRGRHQPQHF.

The chain carries TRBV5-1 and TRBJ1-2; TRBD1 matches at 9 bases. From germline, CDR1 is SGHRS and CDR2 YFSETQ. This CDR3 is built from 16 residues. J lost 3 bases, V lost 0 bases, and 6 bases had no gene match. CDR3 DNA: TGCGCCAGCAGCTTGGGGGGACAGGGTCCGGACTATGGCTACACCTTC. Its translation: CASSLGGQGPDYGYTF.

The J gene is TRBJ1-2, the V gene TRBV30; D remains ambiguous. CDR3 length: 13 residues. Trimming stripped 3 bases from V and 0 bases from J, with 8 bases between. Germline CDR1 is GTSNPN and CDR2 is SVGIG (reference sequence). As DNA, the CDR3 is TGTGCCTGGAGGCCCGGGGCTAACTATGGCTACACCTTC. This sequence encodes CAWRPGANYGYTF.

J is TRBJ2-1 and V is TRBV5-6; 9 nucleotides match TRBD2. The CDR3 extends over 13 amino acids. CDR1 and CDR2 (germline): SGHDT, YYEEEE. The J segment lost 7 bases and the V segment lost 4 bases, leaving 3 bases of the junction unmatched. Written as DNA, the CDR3 is TGTGCCAGCAGCCCCACTAGCGGGAATGAGCAGTTCTTC. Its translation is CASSPTSGNEQFF. Filled out from reference TRBV5-6 and TRBJ2-1, the complete variable domain reads DAGVTQSPTHLIKTRGQQVTLRCSPKSGHDTVSWYQQALGQGPQFIFQYYEEEERQRGNFPDRFSGHQFPNYSSELNVNALLLGDSALYLCASSPTSGNEQFFGPGTRLTVL.

This chain links TRBV5-4 with TRBJ1-1; weak D call: TRBD1 (5 bases). In germline, CDR1 is SGHNT, CDR2 YYREEE (reference sequence). CDR3 length: 16 residues. V lost 0 bases to trimming and J lost 1 base, with 13 bases between them. CDR3 sequence: CASSLGRGGPNTEAFF. The CDR3 DNA sequence: TGTGCCAGCAGCTTGGGGCGGGGGGGACCGAACACTGAAGCTTTCTTT.

This clone was detected only once. The chain joins TRBV5-1 to TRBJ2-7, with D possibly being TRBD1 (6 bases). CDR3 length: 15 residues. The V gene lost 0 bases and the J gene lost 7 bases, with 17 bases spanning the gap. Germline CDR1 SGHRS, CDR2 YFSETQ. Here the CDR3 reads CASSLGGQGKREQYF. The CDR3 coding sequence is TGCGCCAGCAGCTTGGGAGGGCAGGGGAAGAGGGAGCAGTACTTC.

The CDR3 coding sequence is TGTGCCAGCAGCTTATTCGGGTCTGCGGGAAACACTGAAGCTTTCTTT. It yields the protein CASSLFGSAGNTEAFF. The chain carries TRBV7-8 and TRBJ1-1; D gene unclear. Looked up from germline, CDR1 is SGHVS and CDR2 is FQNEAQ. CDR3 length equals 16 residues. V shed 2 bases and J shed 2 bases, with 15 bases lying between them.

The CDR3 is CASSLPGVAWGEQYF. The CDR3 nucleotides read TGTGCCAGCAGCTTGCCAGGGGTTGCCTGGGGCGAGCAGTACTTC. The V gene is TRBV5-6, the J gene TRBJ2-7; weak D call: TRBD1 (6 bases). The CDR3 has 15 residues. V was cut by 1 base and J by 6 bases, with 17 bases left in between. Germline CDR1 is SGHDT and CDR2 is YYEEEE.

This clone has only one observation. The V gene is TRBV23-1, the J gene TRBJ2-4, with D tentatively TRBD1 (5 bases). TRBV23-1 is filed as an ORF, its function uncertain. Trimming stripped 7 bases from V and 0 bases from J, with 10 bases between. The CDR3 length is 14 residues. The CDR3 bases are TGCGCCAGCACCGCGACAGTAGCCAAAAACATTCAGTACTTC. As protein: CASTATVAKNIQYF.

This clone has a handful of counts. V and J are TRBV19 and TRBJ2-2; tentative D call: TRBD2 (6 bases). The ends were cut back, 7 bases at V and 0 bases at J, with 15 bases in the middle. Germline V CDR1 and CDR2: LNHDA, SQIVND (reference sequence). The CDR3 consists of 16 residues. In DNA, the CDR3 is TGTGCCAGTACTTTATGGGCTAGCGCGAACACCGGGGAGCTGTTTTTT. Its protein product is CASTLWASANTGELFF.

The chain has TRBV5-1 and TRBJ2-3; a possible D gene is TRBD1 (6 bases). CDR3 length: 15 amino acids. With 5 bases removed from V and 2 bases from J, the gap between germline ends came to 15 bases. Germline V gene lookup returns CDR1 SGHRS and CDR2 YFSETQ. The CDR3 DNA reads TGCGCCAGCAGTTCCGGGACAAAATACACAGATACGCAGTATTTT. Encoded protein: CASSSGTKYTDTQYF. The full variable domain, rest sourced from reference TRBV5-1 and TRBJ2-3, is KAGVTQTPRYLIKTRGQQVTLSCSPISGHRSVSWYQQTPGQGLQFLFEYFSETQRNKGNFPGRFSGRQFSNSRSEMNVSTLELGDSALYLCASSSGTKYTDTQYFGPGTRLTVL.

This sequence joins TRBV6-6 and TRBJ1-1; possibly TRBD1 for D (5 bases). Germline assignment: CDR1 MNHNY and CDR2 SVGAGI (reference sequence). CDR3 size: 13 residues. The germline V and J ends were trimmed by 0 bases and 4 bases, with 6 bases remaining between them. CDR3 in amino acids: CASSYSGGTEAFF. The CDR3, as DNA: TGTGCCAGCAGTTACTCGGGGGGCACTGAAGCTTTCTTT.

The chain has TRBV27 and TRBJ2-7; 9 bases line up with TRBD1. The V gene end was trimmed by 6 bases and the J gene end by 5 bases; junction bases not matched to a gene: 5. Germline V gives CDR1 MNHEY, CDR2 SMNVEV (reference sequence). The CDR3 is 13 residues long. CDR3 bases: TGTGCCAGCAGAGGACAGGGGTACAACGAGCAGTACTTC. This sequence encodes CASRGQGYNEQYF.